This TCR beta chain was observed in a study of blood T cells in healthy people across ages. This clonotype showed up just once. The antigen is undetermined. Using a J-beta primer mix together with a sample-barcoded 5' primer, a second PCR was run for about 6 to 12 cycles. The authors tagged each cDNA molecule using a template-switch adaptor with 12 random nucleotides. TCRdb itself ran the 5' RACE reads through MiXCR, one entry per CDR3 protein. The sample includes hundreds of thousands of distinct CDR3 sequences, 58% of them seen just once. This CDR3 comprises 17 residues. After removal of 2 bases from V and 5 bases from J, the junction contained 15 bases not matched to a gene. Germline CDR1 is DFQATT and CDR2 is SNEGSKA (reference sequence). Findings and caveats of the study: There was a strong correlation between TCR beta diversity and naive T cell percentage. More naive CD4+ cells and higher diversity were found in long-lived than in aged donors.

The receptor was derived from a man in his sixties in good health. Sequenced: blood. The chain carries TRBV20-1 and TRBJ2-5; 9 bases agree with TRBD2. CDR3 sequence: CSARPPSWRGGRETQYF. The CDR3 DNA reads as TGCAGTGCTAGACCTCCCTCCTGGCGGGGGGGCCGGGAGACCCAGTACTTC.